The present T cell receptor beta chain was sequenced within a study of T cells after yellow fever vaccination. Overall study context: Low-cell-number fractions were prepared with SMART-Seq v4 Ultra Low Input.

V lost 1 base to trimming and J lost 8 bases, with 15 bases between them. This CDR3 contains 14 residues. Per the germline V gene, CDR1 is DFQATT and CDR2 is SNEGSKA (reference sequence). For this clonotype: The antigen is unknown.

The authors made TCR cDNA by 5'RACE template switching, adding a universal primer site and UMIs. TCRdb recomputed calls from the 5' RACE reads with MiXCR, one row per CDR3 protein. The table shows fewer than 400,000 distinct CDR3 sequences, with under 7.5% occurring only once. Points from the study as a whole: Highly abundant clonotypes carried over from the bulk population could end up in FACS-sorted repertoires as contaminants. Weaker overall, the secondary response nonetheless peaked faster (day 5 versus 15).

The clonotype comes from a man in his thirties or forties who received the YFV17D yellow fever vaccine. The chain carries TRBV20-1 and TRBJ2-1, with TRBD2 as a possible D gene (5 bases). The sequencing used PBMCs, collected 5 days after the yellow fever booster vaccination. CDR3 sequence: CSARVSPGGHEQFF. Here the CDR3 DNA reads TGCAGTGCTAGAGTTTCGCCCGGCGGGCATGAGCAGTTCTTC.